This TCR beta chain was profiled in a study of blood T cell repertoires in COVID-19. Measured with immunoSEQ multiplex PCR; TCRdb has only the in-frame clones, and not every one. The sample has approximately 69,000 clones, approximately 88% seen once. CDR3 length: 15 amino acids. The V end lost 4 bases, the J end lost 3 bases, and 13 bases lay between the germline ends. This chain connects TRBV23-1 to TRBJ1-5; tentatively, D is TRBD1 (6 bases). TRBV23-1 carries the ORF label, with uncertain function. The receptor was isolated from a man aged 50-60 years with acute or convalescent COVID-19. Sequenced: peripheral blood. The DNA for the CDR3 is TGCGCCAGCAGTCGCCTACAGGGACCCAATCAGCCCCAGCATTTT. Protein: CASSRLQGPNQPQHF.